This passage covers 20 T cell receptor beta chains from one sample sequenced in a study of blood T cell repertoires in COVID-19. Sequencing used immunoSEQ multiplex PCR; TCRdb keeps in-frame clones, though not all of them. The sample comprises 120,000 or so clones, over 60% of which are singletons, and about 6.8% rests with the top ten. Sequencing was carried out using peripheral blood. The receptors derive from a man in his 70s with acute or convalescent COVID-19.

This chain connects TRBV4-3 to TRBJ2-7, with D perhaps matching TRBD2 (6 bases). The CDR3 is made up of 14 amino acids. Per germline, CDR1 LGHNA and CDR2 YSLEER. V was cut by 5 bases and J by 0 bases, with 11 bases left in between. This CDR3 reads CASSGTYFSYEQYF. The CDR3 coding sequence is TGCGCCAGCAGCGGGACTTACTTCTCCTACGAGCAGTACTTC.

This CDR3 reads CASSLNRFDYEQYF. The CDR3 DNA sequence: TGTGCCAGCTCACTCAACAGGTTTGACTACGAGCAGTACTTC. V is TRBV18 and J is TRBJ2-7, with D perhaps TRBD1 (5 bases). In germline, CDR1 is KGHSH, CDR2 LQKENI. The CDR3 spans 14 residues. V shed 4 bases and J shed 3 bases, with 13 bases lying between them.

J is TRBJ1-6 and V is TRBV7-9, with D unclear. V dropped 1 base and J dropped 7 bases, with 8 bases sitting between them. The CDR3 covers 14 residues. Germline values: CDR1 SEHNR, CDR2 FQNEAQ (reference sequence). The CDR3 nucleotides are TGTGCCAGCAGCTTAGGACAAGAGAATTCACCCCTCCACTTT. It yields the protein CASSLGQENSPLHF.

The DNA for the CDR3 is TGCGCCAGCAGCCAAGTGGACCCCGGGCGGGACGGCTACACCTTC. Translation: CASSQVDPGRDGYTF. The chain carries TRBV4-3 and TRBJ1-2; tentative D call: TRBD1 (5 bases). The CDR3 length is 15 residues. Trimming shortened V by 1 base and J by 8 bases, and 17 bases separated the two germline ends. From germline, CDR1 is LGHNA and CDR2 YSLEER.

The CDR3 here is CASTRTGENTEAFF. The CDR3 coding sequence is TGTGCCAGCACCCGGACAGGGGAGAACACTGAAGCTTTCTTT. V and J are TRBV4-2 and TRBJ1-1; 9 bases fit TRBD1. V was pared by 7 bases and J by 1 base, with 4 bases of the junction left unmatched. Germline CDR1 and CDR2: LGHNA and YNFKEQ. This CDR3 is 14 amino acids long.

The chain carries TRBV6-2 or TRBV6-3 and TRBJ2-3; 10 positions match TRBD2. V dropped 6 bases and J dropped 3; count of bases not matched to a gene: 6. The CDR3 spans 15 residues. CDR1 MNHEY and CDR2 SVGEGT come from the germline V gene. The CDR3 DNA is TGTGCCAGCAGCCGGAGCGGGGGGGCGACAGATACGCAGTATTTT. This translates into CASSRSGGATDTQYF.

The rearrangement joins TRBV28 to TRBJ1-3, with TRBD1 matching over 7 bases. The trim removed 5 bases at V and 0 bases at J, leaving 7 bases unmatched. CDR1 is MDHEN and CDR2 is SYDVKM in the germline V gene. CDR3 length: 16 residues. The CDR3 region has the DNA TGTGCCAGCAGTCCCCGTACAGGGGCCTCTGGAAACACCATATATTTT. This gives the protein CASSPRTGASGNTIYF.

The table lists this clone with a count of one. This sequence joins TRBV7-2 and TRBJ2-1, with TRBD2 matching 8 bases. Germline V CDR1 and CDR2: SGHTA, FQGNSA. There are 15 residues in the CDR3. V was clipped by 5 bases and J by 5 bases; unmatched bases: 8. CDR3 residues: CASSPWTSRDNEQFF. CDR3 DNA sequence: TGTGCCAGCAGCCCGTGGACTAGCAGGGACAATGAGCAGTTCTTC.

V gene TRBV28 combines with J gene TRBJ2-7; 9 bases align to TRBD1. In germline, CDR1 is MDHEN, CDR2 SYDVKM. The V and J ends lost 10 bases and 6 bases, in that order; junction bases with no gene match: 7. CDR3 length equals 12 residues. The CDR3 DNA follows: TGTGCCACCGGACAGGGGCCGGGCGAGCAGTACTTC. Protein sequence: CATGQGPGEQYF.

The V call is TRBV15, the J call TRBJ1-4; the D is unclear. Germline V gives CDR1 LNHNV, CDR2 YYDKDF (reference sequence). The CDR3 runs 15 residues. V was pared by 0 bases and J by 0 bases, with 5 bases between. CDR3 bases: TGTGCCACCAGCAGAGAAGCTGCAACTAATGAAAAACTGTTTTTT. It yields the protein CATSREAATNEKLFF.

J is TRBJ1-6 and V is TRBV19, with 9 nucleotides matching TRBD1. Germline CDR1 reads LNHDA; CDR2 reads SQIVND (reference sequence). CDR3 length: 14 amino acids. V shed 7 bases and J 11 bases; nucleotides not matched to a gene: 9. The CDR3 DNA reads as TGTGCCAGTAAGGATGGACAGGGGCGAGCACCCCTCCACTTT. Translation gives CASKDGQGRAPLHF.

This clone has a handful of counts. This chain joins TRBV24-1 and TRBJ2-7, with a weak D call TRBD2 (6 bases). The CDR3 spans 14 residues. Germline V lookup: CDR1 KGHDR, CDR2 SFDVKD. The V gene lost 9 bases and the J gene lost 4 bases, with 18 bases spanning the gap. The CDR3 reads CATPCASVLYEQYF. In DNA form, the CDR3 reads TGTGCCACCCCGTGCGCTAGCGTTTTATACGAGCAGTACTTC.

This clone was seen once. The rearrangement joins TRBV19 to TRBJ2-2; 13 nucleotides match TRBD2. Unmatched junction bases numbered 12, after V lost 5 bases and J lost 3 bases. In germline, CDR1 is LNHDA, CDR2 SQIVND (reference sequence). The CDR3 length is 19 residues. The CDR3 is CASSYFRTSGSRHTGELFF. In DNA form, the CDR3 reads TGTGCCAGTAGTTATTTCCGGACTAGCGGGAGCCGGCACACCGGGGAGCTGTTTTTT. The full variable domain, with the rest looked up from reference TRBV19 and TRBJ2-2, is DGGITQSPKYLFRKEGQNVTLSCEQNLNHDAMYWYRQDPGQGLRLIYYSQIVNDFQKGDIAEGYSVSREKKESFPLTVTSAQKNPTAFYLCASSYFRTSGSRHTGELFFGEGSRLTVL.

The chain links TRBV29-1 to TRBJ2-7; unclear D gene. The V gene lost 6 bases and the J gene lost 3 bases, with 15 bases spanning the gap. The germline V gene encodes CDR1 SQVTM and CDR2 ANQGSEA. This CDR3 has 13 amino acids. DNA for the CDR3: TGCAGCGTCCCCTCCCAGGTTGGCTACGAGCAGTACTTC. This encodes CSVPSQVGYEQYF.

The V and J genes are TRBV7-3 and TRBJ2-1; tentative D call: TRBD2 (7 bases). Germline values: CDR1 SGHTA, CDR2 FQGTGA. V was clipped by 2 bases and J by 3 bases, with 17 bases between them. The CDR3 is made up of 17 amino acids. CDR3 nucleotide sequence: TGTGCCAGCAGCTTAGACGGTCGGGGGGCCAACTACAATGAGCAGTTCTTC. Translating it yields CASSLDGRGANYNEQFF.

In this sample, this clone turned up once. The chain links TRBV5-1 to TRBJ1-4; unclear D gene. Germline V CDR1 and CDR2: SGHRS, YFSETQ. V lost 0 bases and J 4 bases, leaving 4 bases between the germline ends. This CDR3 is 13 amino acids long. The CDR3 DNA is TGCGCCAGCAGCTTGGGGAGTAATGAAAAACTGTTTTTT. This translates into CASSLGSNEKLFF.

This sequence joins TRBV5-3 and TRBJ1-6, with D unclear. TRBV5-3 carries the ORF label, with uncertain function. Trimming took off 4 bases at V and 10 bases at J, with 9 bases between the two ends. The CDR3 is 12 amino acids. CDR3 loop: CARSLGGSPLHF. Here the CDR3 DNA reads TGTGCCAGAAGCCTCGGAGGATCACCCCTCCACTTT.

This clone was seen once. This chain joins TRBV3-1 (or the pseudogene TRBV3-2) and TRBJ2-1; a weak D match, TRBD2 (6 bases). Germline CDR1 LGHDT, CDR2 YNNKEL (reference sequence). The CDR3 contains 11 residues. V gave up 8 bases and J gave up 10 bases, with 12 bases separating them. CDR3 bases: TGTGCCAGCGGATACAGCGGGGAGCAGTTCTTC. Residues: CASGYSGEQFF.

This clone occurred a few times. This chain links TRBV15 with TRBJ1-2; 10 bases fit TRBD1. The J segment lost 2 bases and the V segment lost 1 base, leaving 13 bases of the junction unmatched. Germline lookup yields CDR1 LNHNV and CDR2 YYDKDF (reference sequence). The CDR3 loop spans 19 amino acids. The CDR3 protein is CATSRGIGTGEATNYGYTF. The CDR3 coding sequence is TGTGCCACCAGCAGAGGAATTGGGACAGGGGAAGCCACCAACTATGGCTACACCTTC. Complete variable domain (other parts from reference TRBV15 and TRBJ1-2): DAMVIQNPRYQVTQFGKPVTLSCSQTLNHNVMYWYQQKSSQAPKLLFHYYDKDFNNEADTPDNFQSRRPNTSFCFLDIRSPGLGDTAMYLCATSRGIGTGEATNYGYTFGSGTRLTVV.

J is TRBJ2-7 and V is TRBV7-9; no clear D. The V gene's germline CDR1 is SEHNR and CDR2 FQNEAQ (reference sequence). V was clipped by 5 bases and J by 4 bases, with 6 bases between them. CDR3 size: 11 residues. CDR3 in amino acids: CASSQAYEQYF. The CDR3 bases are TGTGCCAGCAGCCAGGCTTACGAGCAGTACTTC.